This T cell receptor (beta chain) was profiled in a study of shared clonotypes between healthy human individuals. Study at large: With ages of 18 to 49, the donors were a couple of women and a few men. Per donor, CD8 memory used one plate, CD8 naive used two, CD4 memory used three and CD4 naive used three.

Method: immunoSEQ multiplex PCR; TCRdb's copy keeps in-frame clones and lacks some. The repertoire holds about 2,200,000 clones, about 92% seen once, with more than 1.5% in the top ten. CD45RO-negative cells were positively selected for CCR7, leaving out terminally differentiated effector memory CD45RA+ cells. There were only Caucasian adults among the donors, and all lived in Nashville, Tennessee. V lost 6 bases to trimming and J lost 3 bases, with 15 bases between them. Germline loops: CDR1 SNHLY, CDR2 FYNNEI. The CDR3 is 14 amino acids. Sequencing was done on a sample of naive CD8+ T cells from PBMCs. The clonotype was recovered from a man aged 18 to 30 in good health. Some clones in this sample may be carry-over from other donors' samples. The rearrangement uses TRBV2 and TRBJ2-7; the D is unclear. The CDR3 is CASSGTSGYYEQYF. CDR3 in DNA: TGTGCCAGCAGCGGCACTTCCGGATACTACGAGCAGTACTTC.